The clone carrying this T cell receptor (beta chain) is deemed medium-sized by its frequency. Per subset, duplicate vials of some 150,000 sorted CD8+ T cells supplied RNA. TCR beta was sequenced from UMI-tagged 5' RACE libraries. After re-calling the 5' RACE reads, TCRdb lists one entry per CDR3 protein, DNA absent. The listing contains 5,000 to 6,000 distinct CDR3 sequences. This entry belongs to a study of human CD8 memory T cell subsets. Germline lookup yields CDR1 DFQATT and CDR2 SNEGSKA (reference sequence). This CDR3 spans 16 amino acids. The source of this sequence is a human donor in good health. The chain carries TRBV20-1 and TRBJ1-4; TCRdb lists TRBD1, though no DNA is available to test this call. Sequences were obtained from CD8+ T cells from PBMCs. The CDR3 region is CSARDRQEATNEKLFF.